This T cell receptor (beta chain) was sequenced during a study of technical replicates of blood from a few donors. TCRdb's copy holds only in-frame clones and misses some; the assay was immunoSEQ multiplex PCR. The repertoire includes 50,000 to 75,000 clones, around 93% of them detected once, and less than 4.5% sits in the top ten. The V gene end was trimmed by 6 bases and the J gene end by 3 bases; junction bases not matched to a gene: 3. The CDR3 is made up of 13 amino acids. CDR1 and CDR2 from the germline V gene are MNHNS and SASEGT. This clone was seen once. The sequenced sample was PBMCs. This TCR was recovered from a human donor in good health. Some clones in this sample may be carry-over from other donors' samples. The rearrangement joins TRBV6-1 to TRBJ2-7; 9 bases line up with TRBD2. CDR3 DNA: TGTGCCAGCAGAAGTAGCGGGGGCTACGAGCAGTACTTC. Amino acid sequence: CASRSSGGYEQYF.